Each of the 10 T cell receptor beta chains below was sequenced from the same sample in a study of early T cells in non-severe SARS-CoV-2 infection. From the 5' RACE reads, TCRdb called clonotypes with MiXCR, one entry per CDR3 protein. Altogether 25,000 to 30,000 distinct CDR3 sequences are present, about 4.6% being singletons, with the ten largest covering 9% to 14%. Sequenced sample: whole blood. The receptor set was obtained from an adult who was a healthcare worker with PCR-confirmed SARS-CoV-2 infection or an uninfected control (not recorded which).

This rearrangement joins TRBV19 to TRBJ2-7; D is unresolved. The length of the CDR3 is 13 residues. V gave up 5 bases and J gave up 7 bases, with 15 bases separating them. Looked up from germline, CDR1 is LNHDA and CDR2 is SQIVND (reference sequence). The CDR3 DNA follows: TGTGCCAGTAGTCCTAACGGGTTGAAGGAGCAGTACTTC. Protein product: CASSPNGLKEQYF.

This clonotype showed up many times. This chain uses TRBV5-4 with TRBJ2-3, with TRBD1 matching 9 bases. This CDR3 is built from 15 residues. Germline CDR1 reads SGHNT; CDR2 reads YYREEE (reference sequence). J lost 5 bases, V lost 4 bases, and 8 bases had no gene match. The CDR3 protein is CASSPTTGGRDTQYF. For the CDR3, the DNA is TGTGCCAGCAGCCCGACCACAGGGGGCCGAGATACGCAGTATTTT.

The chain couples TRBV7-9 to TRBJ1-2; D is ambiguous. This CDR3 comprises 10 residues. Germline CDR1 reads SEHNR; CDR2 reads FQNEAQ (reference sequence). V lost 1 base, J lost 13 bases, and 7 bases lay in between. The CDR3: CASSLEISTF. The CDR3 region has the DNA TGTGCCAGCAGCTTAGAGATTAGCACCTTC. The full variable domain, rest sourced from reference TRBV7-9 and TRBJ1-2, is DTGVSQNPRHKITKRGQNVTFRCDPISEHNRLYWYRQTLGQGPEFLTYFQNEAQLEKSRLLSDRFSAERPKGSFSTLEIQRTEQGDSAMYLCASSLEISTFGSGTRLTVV.

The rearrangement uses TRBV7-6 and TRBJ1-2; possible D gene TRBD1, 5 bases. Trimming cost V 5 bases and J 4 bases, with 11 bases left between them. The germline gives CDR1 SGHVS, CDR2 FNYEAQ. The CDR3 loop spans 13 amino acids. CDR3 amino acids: CASSAGTPYGYTF. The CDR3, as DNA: TGTGCCAGCAGCGCCGGGACGCCCTATGGCTACACCTTC.

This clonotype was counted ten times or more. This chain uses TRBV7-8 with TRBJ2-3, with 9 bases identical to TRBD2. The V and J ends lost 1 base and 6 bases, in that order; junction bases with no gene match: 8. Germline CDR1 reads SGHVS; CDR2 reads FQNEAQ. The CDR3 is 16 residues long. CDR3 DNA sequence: TGTGCCAGCAGCTTAGTGGTTGCGGGGGGGTTGGATACGCAGTATTTT. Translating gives CASSLVVAGGLDTQYF.

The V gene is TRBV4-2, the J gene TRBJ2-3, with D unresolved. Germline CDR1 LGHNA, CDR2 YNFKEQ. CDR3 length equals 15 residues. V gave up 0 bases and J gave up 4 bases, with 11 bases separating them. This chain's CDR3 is CASSQEMSGADTQYF. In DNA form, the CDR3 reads TGTGCCAGCAGCCAAGAGATGAGTGGGGCAGATACGCAGTATTTT.

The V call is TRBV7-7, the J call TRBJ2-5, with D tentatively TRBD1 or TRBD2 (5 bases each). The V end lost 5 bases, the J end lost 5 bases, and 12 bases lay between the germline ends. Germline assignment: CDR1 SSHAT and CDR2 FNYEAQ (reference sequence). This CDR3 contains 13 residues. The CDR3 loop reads CASSPTGAETQYF. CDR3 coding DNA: TGTGCCAGCAGCCCGACCGGGGCCGAGACCCAGTACTTC. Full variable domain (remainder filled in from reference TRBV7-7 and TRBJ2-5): GAGVSQSPRYKVTKRGQDVTLRCDPISSHATLYWYQQALGQGPEFLTYFNYEAQPDKSGLPSDRFSAERPEGSISTLTIQRTEQRDSAMYRCASSPTGAETQYFGPGTRLLVL.

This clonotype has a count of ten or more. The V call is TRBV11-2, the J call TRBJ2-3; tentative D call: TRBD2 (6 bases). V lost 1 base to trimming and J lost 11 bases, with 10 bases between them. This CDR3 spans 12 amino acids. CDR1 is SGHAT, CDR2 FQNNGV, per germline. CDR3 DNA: TGTGCCAGCAGCTTAGCCGGGGGTGGGCAGTATTTT. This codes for CASSLAGGGQYF.

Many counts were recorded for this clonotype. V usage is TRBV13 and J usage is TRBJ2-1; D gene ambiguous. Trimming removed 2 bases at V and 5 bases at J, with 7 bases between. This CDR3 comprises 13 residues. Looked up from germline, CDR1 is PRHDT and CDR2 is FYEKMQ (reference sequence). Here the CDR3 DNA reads TGTGCCAGCAGCTTAAAACGTAACAATGAGCAGTTCTTC. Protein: CASSLKRNNEQFF.

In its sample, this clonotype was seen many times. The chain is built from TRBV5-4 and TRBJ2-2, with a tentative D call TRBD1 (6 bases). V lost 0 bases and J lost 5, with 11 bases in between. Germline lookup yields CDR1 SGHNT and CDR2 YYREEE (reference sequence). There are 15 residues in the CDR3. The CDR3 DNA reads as TGTGCCAGCAGCTTGGGCCAGGGGATGACCGGGGAGCTGTTTTTT. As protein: CASSLGQGMTGELFF.